This T cell receptor beta chain was observed in a study of blood T cell repertoires in COVID-19. At the level of the study: The United States, Italy and Spain were the sources of the acute and convalescent COVID-19 samples. Sample material is recorded as cDNA or gDNA derived from T cells, B-cell-depleted T cells, or PBMCs.

The germline V gene has CDR1 SGHRS and CDR2 YFSETQ. The CDR3 contains 17 residues. V lost 7 bases to trimming and J lost 0 bases, with 22 bases between them. The table came from immunoSEQ multiplex PCR; TCRdb's copy has only in-frame clones and leaves some out. The data hold approximately 250,000 clones, with 70% to 85% observed a single time. This study enrolled people aged roughly 18 to 89 from approximately 25 US geographic areas. Cohort assignment relied on participant-reported clinical history. The TCR was taken from a middle-aged man who had recovered from COVID-19. The chain employs TRBV5-1 and TRBJ1-2; possible D gene TRBD1, 6 bases. Input material: PBMCs or T cells enriched from blood (not recorded which). The CDR3 coding sequence is TGCGCCAGCGGCCAAATCCCGACAGGACTCGCTAACTATGGCTACACCTTC. Its protein is CASGQIPTGLANYGYTF.